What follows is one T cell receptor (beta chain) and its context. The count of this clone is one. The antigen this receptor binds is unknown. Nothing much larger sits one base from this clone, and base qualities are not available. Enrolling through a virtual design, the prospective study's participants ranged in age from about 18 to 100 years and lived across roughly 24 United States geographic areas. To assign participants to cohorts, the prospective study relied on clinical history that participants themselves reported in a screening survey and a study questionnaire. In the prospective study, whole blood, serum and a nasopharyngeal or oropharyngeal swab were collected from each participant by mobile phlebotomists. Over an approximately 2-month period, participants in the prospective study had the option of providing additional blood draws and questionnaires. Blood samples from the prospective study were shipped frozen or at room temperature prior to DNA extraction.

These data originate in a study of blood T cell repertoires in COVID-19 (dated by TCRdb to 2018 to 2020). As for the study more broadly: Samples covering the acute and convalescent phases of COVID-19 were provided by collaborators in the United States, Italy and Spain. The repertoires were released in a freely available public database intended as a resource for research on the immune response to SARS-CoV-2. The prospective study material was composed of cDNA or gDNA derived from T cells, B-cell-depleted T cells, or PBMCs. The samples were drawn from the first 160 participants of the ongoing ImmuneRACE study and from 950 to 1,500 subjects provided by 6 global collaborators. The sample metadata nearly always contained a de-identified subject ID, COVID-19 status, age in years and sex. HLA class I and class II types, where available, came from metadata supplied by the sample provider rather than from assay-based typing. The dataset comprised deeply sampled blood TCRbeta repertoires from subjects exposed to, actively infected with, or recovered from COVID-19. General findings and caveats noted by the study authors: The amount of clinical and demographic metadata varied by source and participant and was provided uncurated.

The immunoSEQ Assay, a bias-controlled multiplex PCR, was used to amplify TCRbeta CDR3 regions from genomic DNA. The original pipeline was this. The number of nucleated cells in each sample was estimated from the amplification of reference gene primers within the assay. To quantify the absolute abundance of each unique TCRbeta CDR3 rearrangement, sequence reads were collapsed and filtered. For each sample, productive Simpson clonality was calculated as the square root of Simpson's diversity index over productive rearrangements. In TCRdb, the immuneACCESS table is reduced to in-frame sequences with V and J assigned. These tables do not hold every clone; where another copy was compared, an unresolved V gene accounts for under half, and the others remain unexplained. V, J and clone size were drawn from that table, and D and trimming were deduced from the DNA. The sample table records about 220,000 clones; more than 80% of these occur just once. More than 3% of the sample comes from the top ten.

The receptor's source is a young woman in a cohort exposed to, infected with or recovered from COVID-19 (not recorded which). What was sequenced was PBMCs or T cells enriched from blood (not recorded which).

The CDR3 in this case is CASSYGGSNQPQHF. The nucleotide sequence reads TGTGCCAGCAGTTATGGCGGTAGCAATCAGCCCCAGCATTTT. Recombination linked TRBV27 to TRBJ1-5, with the D gene call left open. Trimming removed 4 bases from V and 0 bases from J, leaving 7 bases between the germline ends. CDR1 is given as MNHEY and CDR2 as SMNVEV, both from the germline V gene (reference sequence). The CDR3 runs 14 amino acids, cysteine and phenylalanine included. CDR3 DNA is the only sequence kept; it has 42 bases, read in frame from the first base.